The 5 T cell receptor beta chains reported below all come from one sample, sequenced in a study of blood T cell repertoires in COVID-19. Using immunoSEQ multiplex PCR, the repertoire was profiled, and TCRdb retains in-frame clones only, with some absent. The data show about 140,000 clones, with around 79% seen just once and around 2.9% held by the top ten. Material for sequencing was PBMCs or T cells enriched from blood (not recorded which). The receptors originated from a woman in her forties or fifties who had recovered from COVID-19.

The V and J genes are TRBV7-8 and TRBJ2-5, with 7 positions matching TRBD1. The V and J ends lost 5 bases and 4 bases, in that order; junction bases with no gene match: 7. Germline-derived CDR1 and CDR2 are SGHVS and FQNEAQ. The CDR3 totals 14 residues. CDR3 DNA sequence: TGTGCCAGCAGCCTAGACAGGGACCGAGAGACCCAGTACTTC. Its protein is CASSLDRDRETQYF.

This chain uses TRBV5-4 with TRBJ2-2, with a possible D match to TRBD2 (5 bases). The CDR3 is 16 amino acids. CDR1 is SGHNT and CDR2 is YYREEE in the germline V gene (reference sequence). V lost 3 bases and J lost 3, with 15 bases in between. CDR3 in DNA: TGTGCCAGCAGCTCGAGCATGATCGGGGACACCGGGGAGCTGTTTTTT. This codes for CASSSSMIGDTGELFF.

The CDR3 loop is CASSLVGSRSETQYF. The CDR3 region has the DNA TGTGCCAGCAGCTTAGTGGGCTCCCGGTCGGAGACCCAGTACTTC. V is TRBV7-9 and J is TRBJ2-5; D not resolved. This CDR3 has 15 residues. Per the germline V gene, CDR1 is SEHNR and CDR2 is FQNEAQ (reference sequence). V was shortened by 1 base and J by 5 bases, with 14 bases between the two germline ends.

The V call is TRBV5-1, the J call TRBJ2-7; 10 nucleotides align to TRBD2. Germline CDR1 is SGHRS and CDR2 is YFSETQ. This CDR3 is 16 amino acids long. Germline trimming cut 9 bases from V and 5 bases from J; bases unmatched to any gene: 17. The CDR3 loop is CATSTDASGGSHEQYF. CDR3 DNA: TGCGCCACCTCGACGGATGCTAGCGGGGGATCCCACGAGCAGTACTTC.

This clone has more than one count but fewer than ten. The chain employs TRBV25-1 and TRBJ1-2, with a weak D call TRBD1 (5 bases). The V and J ends lost 7 bases and 7 bases respectively, with 10 bases between them. The CDR3 spans 11 residues. Per the germline V gene, CDR1 is MGHDK and CDR2 is SYGVNS. The CDR3: CASTGGVGYTF. The CDR3 nucleotides read TGTGCCAGCACTGGGGGGGTTGGCTACACCTTC.